This T cell receptor (beta chain) was sequenced during a study of blood T cell repertoires in COVID-19. Study-wide background: Italy, Spain and the United States were the sources of the convalescent and acute COVID-19 samples.

The protocol was immunoSEQ multiplex PCR, while the TCRdb copy is restricted to in-frame clones and leaves out a portion. The sample holds about 140,000 clones; 75% to 85% are singletons and the top ten take less than 5.5%. CDR3 size: 13 residues. V was shortened by 9 bases and J by 5 bases, with 14 bases between the two germline ends. Germline V gene data show CDR1 as MDHEN and CDR2 as SYDVKM. V gene TRBV28 combines with J gene TRBJ2-1; TRBD1 might be the D (6 bases). The receptor's source is a man between 60 and 75 years old with acute or convalescent COVID-19. Source material: peripheral blood. The CDR3 reads CASTGNFNNEQFF. CDR3 sequence (DNA): TGTGCCAGTACAGGGAACTTCAACAATGAGCAGTTCTTC.